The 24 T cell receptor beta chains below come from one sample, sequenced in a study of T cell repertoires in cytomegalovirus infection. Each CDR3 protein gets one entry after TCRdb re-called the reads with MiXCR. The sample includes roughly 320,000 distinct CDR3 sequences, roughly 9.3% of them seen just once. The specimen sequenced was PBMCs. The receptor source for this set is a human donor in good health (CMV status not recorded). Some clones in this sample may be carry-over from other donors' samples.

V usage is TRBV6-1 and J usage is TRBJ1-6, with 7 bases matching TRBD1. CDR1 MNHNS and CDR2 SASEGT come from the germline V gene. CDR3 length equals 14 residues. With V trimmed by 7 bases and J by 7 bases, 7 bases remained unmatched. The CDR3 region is CASNQQGYNSPLHF. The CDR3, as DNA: TGTGCCAGCAACCAACAGGGGTACAATTCACCCCTCCACTTT.

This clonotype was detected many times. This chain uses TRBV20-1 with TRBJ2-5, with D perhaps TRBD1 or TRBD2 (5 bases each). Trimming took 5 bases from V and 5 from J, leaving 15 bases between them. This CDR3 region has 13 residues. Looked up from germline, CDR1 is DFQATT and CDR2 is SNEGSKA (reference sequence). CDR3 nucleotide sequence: TGCAGTGCTGGGCTCCCGGGGCGGGAGACCCAGTACTTC. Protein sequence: CSAGLPGRETQYF.

This CDR3 is CASSQEGFRGQTDTQYF. CDR3 in DNA: TGCGCCAGCAGCCAAGAAGGGTTCAGGGGGCAGACAGATACGCAGTATTTT. This chain joins TRBV4-3 and TRBJ2-3; the match to TRBD1 covers 8 bases. With 0 bases clipped from V and 3 bases from J, the junction kept 8 bases outside the gene matches. The CDR3 sequence is 17 residues long. Looked up from germline, CDR1 is LGHNA and CDR2 is YSLEER.

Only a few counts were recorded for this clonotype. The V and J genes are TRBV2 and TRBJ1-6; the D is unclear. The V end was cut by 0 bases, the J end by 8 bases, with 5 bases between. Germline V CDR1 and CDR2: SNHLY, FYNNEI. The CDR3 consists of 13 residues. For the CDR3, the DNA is TGTGCCAGCAGTGAAGCGCCTCATTCACCCCTCCACTTT. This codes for CASSEAPHSPLHF.

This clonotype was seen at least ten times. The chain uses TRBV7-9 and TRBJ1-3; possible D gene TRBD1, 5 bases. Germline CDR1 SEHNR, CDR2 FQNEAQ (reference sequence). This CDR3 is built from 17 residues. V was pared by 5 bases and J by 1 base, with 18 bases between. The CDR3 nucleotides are TGTGCCAGCAGCCCAGCCCTGACAGTAGTATCTGGAAACACCATATATTTT. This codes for CASSPALTVVSGNTIYF.

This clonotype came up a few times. CDR3 residues: CASSREGVSAEKLFF. CDR3 DNA: TGTGCCAGCAGTCGGGAGGGGGTCTCTGCTGAAAAACTGTTTTTT. The chain is built from TRBV7-8 and TRBJ1-4; tentative D call: TRBD1 (6 bases). This CDR3 contains 15 residues. Trimming took off 6 bases at V and 7 bases at J, with 18 bases between the two ends. Per the germline V gene, CDR1 is SGHVS and CDR2 is FQNEAQ.

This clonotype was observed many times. The CDR3 here is CAISSPGRQNEKLFF. The DNA of the CDR3 is TGTGCCATCAGTTCCCCGGGACGCCAGAATGAAAAACTGTTTTTT. The rearrangement links TRBV10-3 to TRBJ1-4, with D maybe TRBD1 (5 bases). Trimming stripped 5 bases from V and 5 bases from J, with 15 bases between. Germline V gene data show CDR1 as ENHRY and CDR2 as SYGVKD. The CDR3 is made up of 15 amino acids.

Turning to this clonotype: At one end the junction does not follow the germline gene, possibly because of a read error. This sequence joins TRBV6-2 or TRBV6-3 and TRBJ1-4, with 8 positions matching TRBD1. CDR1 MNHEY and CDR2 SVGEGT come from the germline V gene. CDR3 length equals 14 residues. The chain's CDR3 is CACSPGQGDEKLFF. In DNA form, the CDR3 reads TGTGCCTGCAGTCCAGGACAGGGCGACGAAAAACTGTTTTTT.

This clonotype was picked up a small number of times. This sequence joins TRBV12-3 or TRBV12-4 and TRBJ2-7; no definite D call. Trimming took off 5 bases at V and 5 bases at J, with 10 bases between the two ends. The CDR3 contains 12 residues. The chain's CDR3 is CASSPLPDEQYF. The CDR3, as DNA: TGTGCCAGCAGTCCCCTCCCCGACGAGCAGTACTTC.

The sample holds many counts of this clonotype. The CDR3 nucleotides read TGTGCCAGCAGCTCCTGGGACCAGGGCGGAGTATACGAGCAGTACTTC. This encodes CASSSWDQGGVYEQYF. The rearrangement links TRBV7-2 to TRBJ2-7; D may match TRBD1 or TRBD2 (5 bases each). The CDR3 contains 16 residues. V lost 4 bases and J 4 bases, leaving 20 bases between the germline ends. The germline CDR1 and CDR2 sequences are SGHTA and FQGNSA.

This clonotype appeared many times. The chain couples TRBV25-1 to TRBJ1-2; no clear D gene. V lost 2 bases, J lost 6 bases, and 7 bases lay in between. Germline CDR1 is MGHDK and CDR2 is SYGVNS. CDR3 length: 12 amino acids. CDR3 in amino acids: CASSEDWNGYTF. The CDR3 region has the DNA TGTGCCAGCAGTGAAGACTGGAATGGCTACACCTTC.

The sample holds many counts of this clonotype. DNA of the CDR3: TGTGCCAGCAGCTTCGGACCGTCCTACGAGCAGTACGTC. This codes for CASSFGPSYEQYV. The chain combines TRBV7-4 with TRBJ2-7; D gene uncertain. Germline lookup yields CDR1 SGHVT and CDR2 SQSDAQ. CDR3 length: 13 residues. Trimming pared 3 bases from V and 1 base from J, leaving 7 bases between.

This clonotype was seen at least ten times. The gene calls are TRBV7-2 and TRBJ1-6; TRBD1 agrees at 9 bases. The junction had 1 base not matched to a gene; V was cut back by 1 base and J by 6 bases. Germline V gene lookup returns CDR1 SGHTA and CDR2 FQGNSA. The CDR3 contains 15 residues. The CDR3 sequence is CASSLDRGLNSPLHF. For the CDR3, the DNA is TGTGCCAGCAGCTTAGACAGGGGGCTTAATTCACCCCTCCACTTT.

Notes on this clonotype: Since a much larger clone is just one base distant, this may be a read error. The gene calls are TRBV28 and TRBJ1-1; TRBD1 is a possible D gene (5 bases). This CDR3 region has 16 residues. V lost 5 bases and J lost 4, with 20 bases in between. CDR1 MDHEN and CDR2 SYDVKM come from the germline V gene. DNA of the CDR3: TGTGCCAGCAGTACCCGGGAGCTCCGGAGGGGCACTGAAGCTTTCTTT. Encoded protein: CASSTRELRRGTEAFF.

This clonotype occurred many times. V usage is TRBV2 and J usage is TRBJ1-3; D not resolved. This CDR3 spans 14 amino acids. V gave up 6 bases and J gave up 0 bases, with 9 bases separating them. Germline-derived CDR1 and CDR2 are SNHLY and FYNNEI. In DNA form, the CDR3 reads TGTGCCAGCAGAGAACAGATCTCTGGAAACACCATATATTTT. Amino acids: CASREQISGNTIYF.

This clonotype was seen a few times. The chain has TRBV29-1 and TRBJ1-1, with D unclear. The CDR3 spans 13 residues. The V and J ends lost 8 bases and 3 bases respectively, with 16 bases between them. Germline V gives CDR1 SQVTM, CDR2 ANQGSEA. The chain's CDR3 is CSPLRGGDTEAFF. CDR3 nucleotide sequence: TGCAGCCCCCTCCGGGGAGGAGACACTGAAGCTTTCTTT.

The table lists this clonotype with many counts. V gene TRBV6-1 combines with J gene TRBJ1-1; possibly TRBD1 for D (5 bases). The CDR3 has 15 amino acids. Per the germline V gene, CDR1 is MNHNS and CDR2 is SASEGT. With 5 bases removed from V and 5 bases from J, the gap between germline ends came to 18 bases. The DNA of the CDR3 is TGTGCCAGCAGTCCCCTCAGGGTCGATAGGACTGAAGCTTTCTTT. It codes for CASSPLRVDRTEAFF.

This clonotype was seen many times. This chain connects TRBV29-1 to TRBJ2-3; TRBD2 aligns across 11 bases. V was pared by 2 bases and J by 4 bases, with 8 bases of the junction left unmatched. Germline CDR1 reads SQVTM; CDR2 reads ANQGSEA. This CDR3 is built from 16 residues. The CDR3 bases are TGCAGCGTTGAATGGGCGGGACTAGCGGTACCAGATACGCAGTATTTT. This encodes CSVEWAGLAVPDTQYF.

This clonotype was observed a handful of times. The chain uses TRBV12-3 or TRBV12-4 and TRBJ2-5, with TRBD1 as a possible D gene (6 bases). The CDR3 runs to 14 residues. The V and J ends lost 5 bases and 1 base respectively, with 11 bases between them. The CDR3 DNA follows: TGTGCCAGCAGTACCGGGACATCCCAAGAGACCCAGTACTTC. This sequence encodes CASSTGTSQETQYF.

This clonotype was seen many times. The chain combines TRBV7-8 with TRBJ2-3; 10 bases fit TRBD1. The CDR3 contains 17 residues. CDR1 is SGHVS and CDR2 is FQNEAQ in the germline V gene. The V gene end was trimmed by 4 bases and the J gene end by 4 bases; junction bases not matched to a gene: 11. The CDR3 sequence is CASSSKGTGVLPDTQYF. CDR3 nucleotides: TGTGCCAGCAGCTCAAAGGGGACAGGGGTTCTTCCAGATACGCAGTATTTT.

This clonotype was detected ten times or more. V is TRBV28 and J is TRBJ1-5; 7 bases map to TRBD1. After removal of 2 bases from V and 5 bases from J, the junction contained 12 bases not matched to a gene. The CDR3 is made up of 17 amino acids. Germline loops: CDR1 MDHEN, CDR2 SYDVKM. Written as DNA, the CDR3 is TGTGCCAGCAGTTTAAATAGTTGGAGGAGGGGGCATCAGCCCCAGCATTTT. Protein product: CASSLNSWRRGHQPQHF. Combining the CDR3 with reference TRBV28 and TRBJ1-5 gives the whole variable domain DVKVTQSSRYLVKRTGEKVFLECVQDMDHENMFWYRQDPGLGLRLIYFSYDVKMKEKGDIPEGYSVSREKKERFSLILESASTNQTSMYLCASSLNSWRRGHQPQHFGDGTRLSIL.

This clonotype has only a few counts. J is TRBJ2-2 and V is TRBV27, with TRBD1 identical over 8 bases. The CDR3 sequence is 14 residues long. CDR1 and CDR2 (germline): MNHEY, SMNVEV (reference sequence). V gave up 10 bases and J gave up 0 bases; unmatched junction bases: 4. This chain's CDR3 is CATKTGANTGELFF. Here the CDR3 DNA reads TGTGCCACCAAGACAGGGGCGAACACCGGGGAGCTGTTTTTT.

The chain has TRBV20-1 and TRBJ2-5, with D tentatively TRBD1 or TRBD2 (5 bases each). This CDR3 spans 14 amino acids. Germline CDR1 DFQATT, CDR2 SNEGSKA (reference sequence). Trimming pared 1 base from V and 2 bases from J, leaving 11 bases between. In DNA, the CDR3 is TGCAGTGCTAGAGCCGGGACCTCACAAGAGACCCAGTACTTC. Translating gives CSARAGTSQETQYF.

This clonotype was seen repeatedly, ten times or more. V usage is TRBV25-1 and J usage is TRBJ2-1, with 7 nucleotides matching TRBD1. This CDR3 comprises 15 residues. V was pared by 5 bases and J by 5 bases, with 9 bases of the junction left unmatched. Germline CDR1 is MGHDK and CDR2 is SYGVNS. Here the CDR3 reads CASSSDRKINNEQFF. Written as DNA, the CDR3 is TGTGCCAGCAGTTCGGACAGGAAGATTAACAATGAGCAGTTCTTC.